This record concerns one T cell receptor beta chain sequence. CDR1 is SSHAT and CDR2 is FNYEAQ in the germline V gene (reference sequence). This CDR3 comprises 14 residues. The V end lost 0 bases, the J end lost 4 bases, and 10 bases lay between the germline ends. After extraction with the RNeasy kit, about 0.45 to 1 ug of the RNA was reverse transcribed using random hexamers. TCR beta CDR3 was amplified by immunoSEQ covering 54 Vbeta and 13 Jbeta. One entry per CDR3 protein results from TCRdb running MiXCR on the immunoSEQ multiplex PCR reads. The profile covers some 300,000 distinct CDR3 sequences, with 70% to 90% appearing a single time and roughly 0.21% taken by the ten largest. This sample stems from a study of CD8 T cells in Susac syndrome. Blood CD8+ and CD4+ T cells underwent high-throughput TCR beta sequencing. The multiple sclerosis control cohort comprised treatment-naive individuals presenting with stable or active relapsing-remitting disease.

Sample: CD8+ T cells from PBMCs. This chain uses TRBV7-7 with TRBJ2-7; maybe TRBD1 (5 bases). This TCR was recovered from a human donor with multiple sclerosis. CDR3 sequence reads: CASSLAEAGYEQYF. DNA for the CDR3: TGTGCCAGCAGCTTAGCCGAGGCAGGGTACGAGCAGTACTTC.